A single sample is the source of the 5 T cell receptor beta chains below, sequenced in a study of T-cell reconstitution after alpha-beta-depleted transplantation in children. As it was prepared, the TCRbeta library received unique molecular identifiers. TCRdb fed the PCR reads into MiXCR, producing one record per CDR3 protein. The table records about 460,000 distinct CDR3 sequences, roughly a tenth of them present only once. The sample here was PBMCs, taken before TCRalphabeta/CD19-depleted stem cell transplant. These receptors came from a child aged 2-15 years with inherited bone marrow failure, due to receive a stem cell transplant.

As regards this clonotype: This sequence may be a read error, since a much larger clone differs from it by one base. The chain is built from TRBV15 and TRBJ2-7; 8 nucleotides align to TRBD1. The V gene's germline CDR1 is LNHNV and CDR2 YYDKDF (reference sequence). The length of the CDR3 is 12 residues. The CDR3 here is CSTSRTGNEQYF. CDR3 DNA sequence: TGTTCCACCAGCAGGACAGGGAACGAGCAGTACTTC. Supplemented by reference TRBV15 and TRBJ2-7, the full variable domain reads DAMVIQNPRYQVTQFGKPVTLSCSQTLNHNVMYWYQQKSSQAPKLLFHYYDKDFNNEADTPDNFQSRRPNTSFCFLDIRSPGLGDTAMYLCSTSRTGNEQYFGPGTRLTVT.

This clonotype came up many times. V and J are TRBV7-8 and TRBJ2-3; D possibly corresponds to TRBD1 (6 bases). The CDR3 consists of 18 residues. V was trimmed by 5 bases and J by 6 bases, leaving 27 bases between them. The V gene's germline CDR1 is SGHVS and CDR2 FQNEAQ. The CDR3 here is CASSLPRKTGNQPDTQYF. Written as DNA, the CDR3 is TGTGCCAGCAGCCTACCTCGGAAAACAGGGAACCAACCCGATACGCAGTATTTT. The complete variable domain, with remaining parts taken from reference TRBV7-8 and TRBJ2-3, reads GAGVSQSPRYKVAKRGQDVALRCDPISGHVSLFWYQQALGQGPEFLTYFQNEAQLDKSGLPSDRFFAERPEGSVSTLKIQRTQQEDSAVYLCASSLPRKTGNQPDTQYFGPGTRLTVL.

This clonotype came up many times. The gene calls are TRBV28 and TRBJ2-2, with D perhaps TRBD2 (6 bases). Deletions cut 0 bases from V and 4 bases from J, with 9 bases between. Germline loops: CDR1 MDHEN, CDR2 SYDVKM. The CDR3 loop spans 15 amino acids. Here the CDR3 reads CASSLWGRSTGELFF. DNA for the CDR3: TGTGCCAGCAGTTTATGGGGGAGGAGCACCGGGGAGCTGTTTTTT. Drawing the rest from reference TRBV28 and TRBJ2-2, the complete variable domain is DVKVTQSSRYLVKRTGEKVFLECVQDMDHENMFWYRQDPGLGLRLIYFSYDVKMKEKGDIPEGYSVSREKKERFSLILESASTNQTSMYLCASSLWGRSTGELFFGEGSRLTVL.

The table lists this clonotype with many counts. The rearrangement joins TRBV28 to TRBJ2-5, with 8 positions matching TRBD2. Per germline, CDR1 MDHEN and CDR2 SYDVKM. The CDR3 covers 14 residues. J was trimmed by 5 bases and V by 4 bases; bases with no gene match: 6. CDR3 coding DNA: TGTGCCAGCAGTTCACATGGACTAGCCGAGACCCAGTACTTC. It yields the protein CASSSHGLAETQYF.

This clonotype appeared many times. The chain links TRBV20-1 to TRBJ1-1, with TRBD1 matching 10 bases. The trim removed 6 bases at V and 5 bases at J, leaving 3 bases unmatched. This CDR3 is built from 12 residues. Germline V gene lookup returns CDR1 DFQATT and CDR2 SNEGSKA (reference sequence). CDR3 coding DNA: TGCAGTGCCCCGGGACAGGGGACTGAAGCTTTCTTT. It is translated as CSAPGQGTEAFF.